The sequence of this T cell receptor (beta chain) was determined in a study of CD39 and CD103 CD8 tumor-infiltrating T cells. Points on this clone: Antigen: not known.

This CDR3 is 16 amino acids long. Germline CDR1 is PRHDT and CDR2 is FYEKMQ (reference sequence). The junction had 9 bases not matched to a gene; V was cut back by 5 bases and J by 0 bases. Using immunoSEQ multiplex PCR, the repertoire was profiled, and TCRdb retains in-frame clones only, with some absent. The profile shows over a thousand clones, around 50% of them singletons. Study observations and caveats: Top 30 DP CD8 TIL clonotypes covered roughly 55-90% of repertoire.

This sequence was found in a human donor with head and neck squamous cell carcinoma. The sample consisted of CD39- CD103+ CD8+ T cells sorted from the tumor. As to subset: CD103+CD39- single-positive CD45RA- CD8 T cells. The V call is TRBV13, the J call TRBJ2-7; 8 positions agree with TRBD2. DNA for the CDR3: TGTGCCAGCAGCCCCCGCGGGGGGAAGATCTCCTACGAGCAGTACTTC. Its protein is CASSPRGGKISYEQYF. Complete variable domain (other parts from reference TRBV13 and TRBJ2-7): AAGVIQSPRHLIKEKRETATLKCYPIPRHDTVYWYQQGPGQDPQFLISFYEKMQSDKGSIPDRFSAQQFSDYHSELNMSSLELGDSALYFCASSPRGGKISYEQYFGPGTRLTVT.